Below, 19 T cell receptor beta chains from the same sample are listed, as sequenced in a study of shared clonotypes between healthy human individuals. The protocol was immunoSEQ multiplex PCR, while the TCRdb copy is restricted to in-frame clones and leaves out a portion. The sample lists about 2.3 million clones; more than 85% were seen once. The sample was naive CD4+ T cells from PBMCs. The subset was: CD45RA+ positively selected. All receptors come from a man between 18 and 35 years old in good health. Some clones in this sample may be carry-over from other donors' samples.

The chain recombines TRBV9 with TRBJ1-1; D possibly corresponds to TRBD1 (6 bases). Trimming took off 0 bases at V and 5 bases at J, with 8 bases between the two ends. Germline V lookup: CDR1 SGDLS, CDR2 YYNGEE. There are 13 residues in the CDR3. The CDR3 reads CASSVVGTTEAFF. As DNA, the CDR3 is TGTGCCAGCAGCGTAGTAGGGACAACTGAAGCTTTCTTT.

V is TRBV11-2 and J is TRBJ2-6, with 7 bases identical to TRBD1. The CDR3 is made up of 16 amino acids. V was clipped by 4 bases and J by 5 bases; unmatched bases: 8. Germline CDR1 SGHAT, CDR2 FQNNGV. The DNA for the CDR3 is TGTGCCAGCAGCTCGTACAGGGGTGCCCGGGCCAACGTCCTGACTTTC. It translates to CASSSYRGARANVLTF.

This clone was recorded only once. V gene TRBV2 combines with J gene TRBJ1-3; perhaps TRBD1 as D (6 bases). Germline CDR1 is SNHLY and CDR2 is FYNNEI. V was cut by 3 bases and J by 3 bases, with 12 bases left in between. The length of the CDR3 is 15 residues. The CDR3 loop is CASSDQGWDGNTIYF. Written as DNA, the CDR3 is TGTGCCAGCAGTGATCAGGGGTGGGATGGAAACACCATATATTTT.

The chain couples TRBV2 to TRBJ2-5; TRBD2 might be the D (6 bases). Per germline, CDR1 SNHLY and CDR2 FYNNEI. The CDR3 contains 13 residues. V was pared by 7 bases and J by 2 bases, with 11 bases between. The CDR3 DNA sequence: TGTGCCAGCAAATGGGACTTGCAAGAGACCCAGTACTTC. Translation: CASKWDLQETQYF.

V gene TRBV28 combines with J gene TRBJ1-2, with 7 bases lining up with TRBD1. Germline values: CDR1 MDHEN, CDR2 SYDVKM. With V trimmed by 7 bases and J by 5 bases, 4 bases remained unmatched. The CDR3 runs 12 residues. In nucleotides, the CDR3 is TGTGCCAGCACAACGGGACAGTATGGCTACACCTTC. Translated, it gives CASTTGQYGYTF.

This chain joins TRBV7-9 and TRBJ1-3; D may be TRBD1 (5 bases). CDR1 and CDR2 from the germline V gene are SEHNR and FQNEAQ (reference sequence). Trimming removed 1 base from V and 0 bases from J, with 10 bases in between. CDR3 length: 16 amino acids. CDR3 DNA sequence: TGTGCCAGCAGCTTAGTGGGGGTGAACTCTGGAAACACCATATATTTT. Translated, it gives CASSLVGVNSGNTIYF.

The chain recombines TRBV28 with TRBJ1-5; 7 bases map to TRBD1. The V and J ends lost 4 bases and 3 bases, in that order; junction bases with no gene match: 12. Germline V gene data show CDR1 as MDHEN and CDR2 as SYDVKM. The CDR3 runs 17 residues. CDR3 sequence: CASSSDRAGWVNQPQHF. CDR3 bases: TGTGCCAGCAGTTCCGACAGGGCAGGGTGGGTCAATCAGCCCCAGCATTTT.

The chain combines TRBV29-1 with TRBJ2-3, with 10 bases identical to TRBD2. Germline CDR1 reads SQVTM; CDR2 reads ANQGSEA. The junction had 7 bases not matched to a gene; V was cut back by 4 bases and J by 0 bases. CDR3 length: 16 amino acids. The DNA of the CDR3 is TGCAGCGTTGGGGGGGGGACTAGCGACAGCACAGATACGCAGTATTTT. Its protein is CSVGGGTSDSTDTQYF.

With respect to this clone: Other DNA sequences in this specimen translate into the identical CDR3. The J gene is TRBJ1-2, the V gene TRBV28; 10 bases map to TRBD1. The CDR3 length is 15 residues. With V trimmed by 4 bases and J by 5 bases, 7 bases remained unmatched. Germline V gene data show CDR1 as MDHEN and CDR2 as SYDVKM. The CDR3 DNA is TGTGCCAGCAGTTCCCCCGGGACAGGGGATTATGGCTACACCTTC. It encodes CASSSPGTGDYGYTF.

This chain uses TRBV30 with TRBJ2-7; 7 bases match TRBD1. J lost 3 bases, V lost 2 bases, and 1 base had no gene match. The CDR3 is 12 residues long. Germline assignment: CDR1 GTSNPN and CDR2 SVGIG (reference sequence). The CDR3 spells CAWSRTGYEQYF. In nucleotides, the CDR3 is TGTGCCTGGAGTAGGACAGGCTACGAGCAGTACTTC.

V and J are TRBV27 and TRBJ2-7, with TRBD1 identical over 7 bases. The germline V gene encodes CDR1 MNHEY and CDR2 SMNVEV (reference sequence). CDR3 size: 13 residues. J lost 6 bases, V lost 5 bases, and 7 bases had no gene match. CDR3 bases: TGTGCCAGCAGTCCCCGACAGGGCGGCGAGCAGTACTTC. Translation: CASSPRQGGEQYF.

The chain recombines TRBV9 with TRBJ2-1; no definite D call. V lost 0 bases and J 3 bases, leaving 7 bases between the germline ends. CDR1 is SGDLS and CDR2 is YYNGEE in the germline V gene. This CDR3 has 14 residues. The CDR3 nucleotides are TGTGCCAGCAGCGTAGCTCACAGCTACAATGAGCAGTTCTTC. Protein product: CASSVAHSYNEQFF.

The chain links TRBV5-5 to TRBJ1-2; D is perhaps TRBD1 (5 bases). Trimming cost V 2 bases and J 8 bases, with 22 bases left between them. From germline, CDR1 is SGHKS and CDR2 YYEKEE (reference sequence). The CDR3 totals 16 residues. The CDR3 loop is CASSFSSGTLPGGYTF. The CDR3 coding sequence is TGTGCCAGCAGCTTCTCCTCAGGGACCCTACCGGGAGGCTACACCTTC.

This chain joins TRBV6-1 and TRBJ2-1, with TRBD1 matching 8 bases. J lost 2 bases, V lost 4 bases, and 4 bases had no gene match. The CDR3 extends over 15 amino acids. Germline values: CDR1 MNHNS, CDR2 SASEGT. The CDR3 nucleotides read TGTGCCAGCAGTGTTGAGGACAGGGCCTACAATGAGCAGTTCTTC. It yields the protein CASSVEDRAYNEQFF.

The chain employs TRBV2 and TRBJ2-3; 8 bases are shared with TRBD1. V gave up 3 bases and J gave up 3 bases; unmatched junction bases: 5. The CDR3 is made up of 15 amino acids. Germline CDR1 and CDR2: SNHLY and FYNNEI. The CDR3 here is CASSEDRVGTDTQYF. The CDR3 DNA reads TGTGCCAGCAGTGAGGACAGGGTGGGAACAGATACGCAGTATTTT.

Comment on this clone: The same CDR3 arises from other DNA sequences in this sample as well. This chain links TRBV11-2 with TRBJ2-7, with TRBD2 matching 8 bases. CDR1 SGHAT and CDR2 FQNNGV come from the germline V gene. Losses at the gene ends were 2 bases for V and 0 bases for J; bases not matched to a gene: 3. This CDR3 is 15 amino acids long. CDR3 nucleotide sequence: TGTGCCAGCAGCTTAATCGCGGGGGGCTCCTACGAGCAGTACTTC. As protein: CASSLIAGGSYEQYF.

The V and J genes are TRBV18 and TRBJ1-2; TRBD1 matches at 7 bases. Trimming at V came to 2 bases and at J to 4 bases, leaving 7 bases not matched to a gene. CDR1 is KGHSH and CDR2 is LQKENI in the germline V gene. CDR3 size: 15 residues. The CDR3 sequence is CASSPNLGTVYGYTF. The DNA of the CDR3 is TGTGCCAGCTCACCAAATTTAGGGACAGTCTATGGCTACACCTTC.

The chain couples TRBV6-6 to TRBJ1-2; maybe TRBD1 (5 bases). This CDR3 is 16 amino acids long. Trimming took 2 bases from V and 6 from J, leaving 19 bases between them. CDR1 MNHNY and CDR2 SVGAGI come from the germline V gene (reference sequence). The DNA for the CDR3 is TGTGCCAGCAGTTACACCCCCGGACAAACAAGCGATGGCTACACCTTC. Translated, it gives CASSYTPGQTSDGYTF.

The chain is built from TRBV15 and TRBJ1-5; possible D gene TRBD1, 5 bases. Looked up from germline, CDR1 is LNHNV and CDR2 is YYDKDF (reference sequence). V was shortened by 0 bases and J by 6 bases, with 12 bases between the two germline ends. The CDR3 spans 15 residues. DNA for the CDR3: TGTGCCACCAGCAGAGATGGGGCAGGGATTCAGCCCCAGCATTTT. It codes for CATSRDGAGIQPQHF.